This T cell receptor (beta chain) was retrieved from a study of T-cell memory formation after mild COVID-19. TCRdb reprocessed the 5' RACE reads with MiXCR, giving one entry per CDR3 protein. The sample yields around 300,000 distinct CDR3 sequences, more than 15% seen once. The sample was PBMCs or a T cell subset sorted from them (not recorded which). The clonotype originates from a man aged 18 to 30 who had mild COVID-19 (a few samples of this study predate the infection). Cell type and time point are not known.

The DNA for the CDR3 is TGCGCCAGCAGCCAAGATTGGGCCGGGGAGCTGTTTTTT. It yields the protein CASSQDWAGELFF. The chain recombines TRBV4-3 with TRBJ2-2; D unresolved. Germline assignment: CDR1 LGHNA and CDR2 YSLEER. This CDR3 spans 13 amino acids. Trimming left V 0 bases short and J 6 bases short, with 5 bases between.